A selection of T cell receptor beta chains follows, all from one sample in a study of OX40 agonist ivuxolimab in advanced cancers. Profiling relied on immunoSEQ multiplex PCR, and the TCRdb table lists in-frame clones only, not all of them. Here the sample spans about 32,000 clones, roughly 84% being singletons. Source: CD4+ or CD8+ T cells sorted from blood, taken in a trial of the OX40 agonist ivuxolimab. These receptor sequences come from an adult with an advanced solid tumor such as melanoma, head and neck, liver or kidney cancer. The CDR3 runs from the conserved cysteine through the conserved F or W. Expanded clones get a size class; other rows say once, few or many, or leave the size out.

NA TRBV28 CASSAGSSGNTIYF
once TRBV28 CASSSSTGDSYEQYF
NA TRBV11-2 CASSLVSLDEQFF
NA TRBV4-1 CASSQGPSYEQYF
few TRBV23-1 CASSQSSGRDSYEQYF
NA TRBV2 CASSGTRVVGTGETQYF
NA TRBV9 CASRKGDSESGDTQYF
NA TRBV9 CASSGSSGNTIYF
NA TRBV5-3 CARSLTNSGASYEQYF
NA TRBV4-3 CASSQGWAETVYEQYF
NA TRBV5-1 CASSFRGIAASYEQYF
NA TRBV2 CASSPSGSTYEQYF
NA TRBV7-9 CASSLPGQDTYEQYF
NA TRBV6-1 CAISDGTSGSIYEQYF
NA TRBV5-1 CASSPGVSNTEAFF
NA TRBV11-2 CASSEGLGRAETQYF
NA TRBV4-1 CASSQRQGVEAFF
NA TRBV9 CASNGNGFNYGYTF
NA TRBV9 CASSVGGASTDTQYF
medium-sized TRBV9 CASSPLASSYNEQFF
once TRBV28 CASHPRTGLRGEQYF
NA TRBV6-1 CASMSVETFYEQYF
NA TRBV10-3 CAIKGGENTEAFF
once TRBV4-2 CASSHPDRAVGYTF
NA TRBV27 CASRDRGNYGYTF
NA TRBV13 CASTPSGRLAKNIQYF
NA TRBV19 CASSFPGAESTDTQYF
NA TRBV7-9 CASSPLFGAGSYEQYF
NA TRBV28 CASTPDRGNQPQHF
NA TRBV4-1 CASSHPSGQGWQPQHF
NA TRBV7-9 CASSDKGGIQETQYF
NA TRBV11-3 CASSLRGGYGYTF
medium-sized TRBV6-4 CASSADSETSEAFF
medium-sized TRBV28 CASTLPRGPLHF
NA TRBV2 CATRTTGELFF
NA TRBV4-1 CASSQDVVVADTQYF
NA TRBV28 CASSSYTDYNEQFF
NA TRBV7-6 CASSPIGGGAYEQYF
NA TRBV5-1 CASSLDRGRTNEKLFF
NA TRBV5-6 CASSLAFIDGELFF
NA TRBV27 CASSQPGLEAFF
NA TRBV6-1 CATSAVYEQYF
NA TRBV9 CASSPYYSGGANEQFF
NA TRBV10-2 CASSPGVSGELFF
NA TRBV29-1 CSLGTGRGDTQYF
NA TRBV21-1 CASSCDTSGRAPYNEQFF
once TRBV29-1 CSVEEPRDGELFF
NA TRBV5-5 CASSVTGTAYEQYF
NA TRBV7-9 CASSSPGVGGTIYF